The next 13 T cell receptor beta chains were all read from a single sample in a study of cytomegalovirus exposure and HLA in healthy donors. Clones were read by immunoSEQ multiplex PCR, and TCRdb kept only the in-frame ones, dropping some. The data contain roughly 110,000 clones, about nine tenths of them seen just once; the ten biggest clones take up about 2%. The sequenced sample consisted of PBMCs. These receptors all stem from a woman younger than 30 in good health and CMV-seropositive.

The chain joins TRBV4-1 to TRBJ2-3; 7 nucleotides align to TRBD2. The CDR3 spans 16 residues. V lost 1 base and J lost 1; bases outside the gene matches: 5. Germline V gene lookup returns CDR1 MGHRA and CDR2 YSYEKL. CDR3: CASSQGDAGGTDTQYF. Here the CDR3 DNA reads TGCGCCAGCAGCCAAGGGGACGCGGGGGGCACAGATACGCAGTATTTT.

The chain combines TRBV7-9 with TRBJ1-2; the D is unclear. Trimming shortened V by 5 bases and J by 6 bases, and 19 bases separated the two germline ends. The CDR3 runs 15 residues. The germline CDR1 and CDR2 sequences are SEHNR and FQNEAQ (reference sequence). The CDR3 nucleotides read TGTGCCAGCAGCCCTCAATCCGGGGTTCGAAATGGCTACACCTTC. This encodes CASSPQSGVRNGYTF.

This sequence joins TRBV15 and TRBJ1-5, with 7 bases that match TRBD1. Trimming took 3 bases from V and 3 from J; bases not matched to a gene: 5. Germline V gene sequence: CDR1 LNHNV, CDR2 YYDKDF (reference sequence). The CDR3 length is 15 residues. This CDR3 reads CATSSGQAFNQPQHF. CDR3 in DNA: TGTGCCACCAGCAGCGGACAGGCTTTCAATCAGCCCCAGCATTTT.

The gene calls are TRBV25-1 and TRBJ2-3; the D gene is possibly TRBD1 (5 bases). The CDR3 is 14 amino acids. Germline CDR1 and CDR2: MGHDK and SYGVNS. Trimming pared 4 bases from V and 0 bases from J, leaving 8 bases between. CDR3 protein: CASSGGLSTDTQYF. The CDR3 DNA reads as TGTGCCAGCAGTGGGGGCCTCAGCACAGATACGCAGTATTTT.

V usage is TRBV4-1 and J usage is TRBJ2-1; D is possibly TRBD1 (5 bases). This CDR3 has 15 amino acids. Deletions cut 0 bases from V and 9 bases from J, with 15 bases between. Per germline, CDR1 MGHRA and CDR2 YSYEKL. The CDR3 loop reads CASSQDIADKAEQFF. The CDR3 DNA is TGCGCCAGCAGCCAAGATATTGCGGACAAGGCTGAGCAGTTCTTC.

The chain is built from TRBV7-9 and TRBJ1-1; D gene ambiguous. The germline V and J ends were trimmed by 1 base and 5 bases, with 14 bases remaining between them. The CDR3 has 15 amino acids. The germline gives CDR1 SEHNR, CDR2 FQNEAQ (reference sequence). The CDR3 here is CASSLGAAEATEAFF. CDR3 sequence (DNA): TGTGCCAGCAGCTTAGGAGCGGCGGAGGCGACTGAAGCTTTCTTT. Variable domain in full (rest from reference TRBV7-9 and TRBJ1-1): DTGVSQNPRHKITKRGQNVTFRCDPISEHNRLYWYRQTLGQGPEFLTYFQNEAQLEKSRLLSDRFSAERPKGSFSTLEIQRTEQGDSAMYLCASSLGAAEATEAFFGQGTRLTVV.

In its sample, this clone was seen once. CDR3: CASSPYTGNSPLHF. CDR3 nucleotide sequence: TGTGCCAGCAGTCCCTACACAGGGAATTCACCCCTCCACTTT. This chain connects TRBV27 to TRBJ1-6; possibly TRBD1 for D (6 bases). With 5 bases removed from V and 7 bases from J, the gap between germline ends came to 12 bases. This CDR3 spans 14 amino acids. Germline values: CDR1 MNHEY, CDR2 SMNVEV (reference sequence).

This clone was seen once. The chain joins TRBV7-2 to TRBJ2-4; 7 nucleotides align to TRBD1. Germline assignment: CDR1 SGHTA and CDR2 FQGNSA. The CDR3 extends over 15 amino acids. V lost 3 bases, J lost 0 bases, and 2 bases stayed unmatched. CDR3 DNA: TGTGCCAGCAGCTTGGGACAGCTAGCCAAAAACATTCAGTACTTC. This encodes CASSLGQLAKNIQYF.

The chain employs TRBV7-4 and TRBJ2-2, with unresolved D. Germline V gives CDR1 SGHVT, CDR2 SQSDAQ. This CDR3 comprises 16 residues. The germline V and J ends were trimmed by 1 base and 1 base, with 10 bases remaining between them. CDR3 sequence reads: CASSLGKELNTGELFF. The CDR3, as DNA: TGTGCCAGCAGCTTAGGTAAGGAGTTGAACACCGGGGAGCTGTTTTTT.

V gene TRBV6-1 combines with J gene TRBJ2-7, with 9 bases identical to TRBD1. Looked up from germline, CDR1 is MNHNS and CDR2 is SASEGT. The CDR3 extends over 15 amino acids. J was trimmed by 4 bases and V by 6 bases; bases with no gene match: 10. The CDR3 DNA reads TGTGCCAGCAGCCCACTTCCGGGACAGGGTTACGAGCAGTACTTC. Its protein is CASSPLPGQGYEQYF.

The genes are TRBV5-4 and TRBJ2-7, with 8 bases identical to TRBD1. The CDR3 loop spans 15 amino acids. V dropped 5 bases and J dropped 4; count of bases not matched to a gene: 11. Germline CDR1 SGHNT, CDR2 YYREEE (reference sequence). The CDR3 region has the DNA TGTGCCAGCAGGAGGTCAGGACAGGGAGCTTACGAGCAGTACGTC. It specifies CASRRSGQGAYEQYV.

J is TRBJ2-7 and V is TRBV2; 7 bases fit TRBD1. This CDR3 spans 13 amino acids. Germline CDR1 SNHLY, CDR2 FYNNEI. The V segment lost 10 bases and the J segment 2 bases; nucleotides outside the gene matches: 8. Here the CDR3 reads CATATGSTYEQYF. The CDR3 DNA reads as TGTGCCACCGCGACAGGGAGCACCTACGAGCAGTACTTC.

This rearrangement joins TRBV6-5 to TRBJ1-1, with D uncertain. V lost 2 bases and J lost 4, with 8 bases in between. Germline V gene data show CDR1 as MNHEY and CDR2 as SVGAGI. This CDR3 is 13 amino acids long. The CDR3 region is CASSYEGSTEAFF. CDR3 DNA: TGTGCCAGCAGTTACGAGGGTAGCACTGAAGCTTTCTTT.